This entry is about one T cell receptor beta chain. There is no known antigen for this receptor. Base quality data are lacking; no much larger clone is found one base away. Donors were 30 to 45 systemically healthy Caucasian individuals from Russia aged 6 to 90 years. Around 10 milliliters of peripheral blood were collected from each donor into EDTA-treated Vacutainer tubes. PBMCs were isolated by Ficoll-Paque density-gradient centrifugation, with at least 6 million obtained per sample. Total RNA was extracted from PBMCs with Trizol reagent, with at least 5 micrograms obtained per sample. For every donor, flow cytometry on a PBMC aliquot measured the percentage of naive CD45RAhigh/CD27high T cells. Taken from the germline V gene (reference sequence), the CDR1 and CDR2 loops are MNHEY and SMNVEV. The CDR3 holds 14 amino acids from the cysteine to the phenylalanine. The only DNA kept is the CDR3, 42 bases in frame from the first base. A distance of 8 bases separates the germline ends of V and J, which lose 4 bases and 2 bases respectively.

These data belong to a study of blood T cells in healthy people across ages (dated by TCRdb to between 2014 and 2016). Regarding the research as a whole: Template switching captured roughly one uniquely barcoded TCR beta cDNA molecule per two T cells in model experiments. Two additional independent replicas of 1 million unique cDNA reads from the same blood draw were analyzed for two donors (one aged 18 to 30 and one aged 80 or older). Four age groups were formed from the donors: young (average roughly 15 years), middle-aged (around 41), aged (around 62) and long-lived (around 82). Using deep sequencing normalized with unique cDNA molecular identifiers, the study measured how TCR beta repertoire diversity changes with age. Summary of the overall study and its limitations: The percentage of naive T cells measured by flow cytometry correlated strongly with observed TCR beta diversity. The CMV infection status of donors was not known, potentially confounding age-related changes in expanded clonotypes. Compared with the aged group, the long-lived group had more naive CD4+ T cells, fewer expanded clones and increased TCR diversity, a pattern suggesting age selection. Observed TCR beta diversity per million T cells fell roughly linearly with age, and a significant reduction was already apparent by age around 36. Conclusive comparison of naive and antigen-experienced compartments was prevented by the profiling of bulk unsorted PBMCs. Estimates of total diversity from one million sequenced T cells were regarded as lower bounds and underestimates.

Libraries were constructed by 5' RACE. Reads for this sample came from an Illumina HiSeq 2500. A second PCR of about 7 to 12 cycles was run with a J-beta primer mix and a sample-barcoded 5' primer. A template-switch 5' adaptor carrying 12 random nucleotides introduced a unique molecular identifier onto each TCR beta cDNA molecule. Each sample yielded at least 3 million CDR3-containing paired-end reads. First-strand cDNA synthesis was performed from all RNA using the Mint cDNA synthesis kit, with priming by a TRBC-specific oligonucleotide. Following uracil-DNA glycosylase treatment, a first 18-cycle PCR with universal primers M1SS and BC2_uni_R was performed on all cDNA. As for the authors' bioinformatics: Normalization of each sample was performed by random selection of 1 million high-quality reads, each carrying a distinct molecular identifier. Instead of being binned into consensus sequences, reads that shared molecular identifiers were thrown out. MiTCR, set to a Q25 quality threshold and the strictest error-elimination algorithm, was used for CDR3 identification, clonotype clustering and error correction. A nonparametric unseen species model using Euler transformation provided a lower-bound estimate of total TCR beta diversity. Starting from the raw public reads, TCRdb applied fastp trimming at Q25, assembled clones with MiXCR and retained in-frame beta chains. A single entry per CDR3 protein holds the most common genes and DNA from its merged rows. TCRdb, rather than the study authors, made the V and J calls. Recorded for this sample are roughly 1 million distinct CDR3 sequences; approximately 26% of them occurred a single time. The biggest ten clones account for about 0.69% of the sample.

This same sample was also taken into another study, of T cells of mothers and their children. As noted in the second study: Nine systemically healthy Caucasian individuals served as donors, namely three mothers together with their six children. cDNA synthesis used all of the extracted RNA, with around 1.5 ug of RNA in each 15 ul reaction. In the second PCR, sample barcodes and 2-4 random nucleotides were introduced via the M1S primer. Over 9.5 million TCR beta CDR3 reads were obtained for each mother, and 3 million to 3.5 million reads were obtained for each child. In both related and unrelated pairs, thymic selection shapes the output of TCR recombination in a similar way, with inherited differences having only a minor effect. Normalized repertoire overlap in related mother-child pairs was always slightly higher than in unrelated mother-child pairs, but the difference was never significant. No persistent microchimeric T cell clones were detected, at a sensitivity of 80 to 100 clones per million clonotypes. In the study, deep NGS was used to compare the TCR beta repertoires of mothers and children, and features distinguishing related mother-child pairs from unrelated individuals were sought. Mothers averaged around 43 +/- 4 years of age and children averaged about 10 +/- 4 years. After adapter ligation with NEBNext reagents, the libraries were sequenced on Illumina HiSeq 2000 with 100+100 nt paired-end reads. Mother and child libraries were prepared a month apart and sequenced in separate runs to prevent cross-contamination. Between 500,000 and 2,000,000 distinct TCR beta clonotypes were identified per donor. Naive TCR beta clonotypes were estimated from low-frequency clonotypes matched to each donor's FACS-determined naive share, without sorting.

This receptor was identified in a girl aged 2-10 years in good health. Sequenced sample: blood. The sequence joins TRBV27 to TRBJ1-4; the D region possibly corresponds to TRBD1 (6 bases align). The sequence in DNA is TGTGCCAGCAGTTCAGGGGATACTAATGAAAAACTGTTTTTT. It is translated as CASSSGDTNEKLFF. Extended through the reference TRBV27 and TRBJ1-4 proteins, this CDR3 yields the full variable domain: EAQVTQNPRYLITVTGKKLTVTCSQNMNHEYMSWYRQDPGLGLRQIYYSMNVEVTDKGDVPEGYKVSRKEKRNFPLILESPSPNQTSLYFCASSSGDTNEKLFFGSGTQLSVL.